A single sample is the source of the 18 T cell receptor beta chains below, sequenced in a study of blood T cell repertoires in COVID-19. The repertoire was sequenced with immunoSEQ multiplex PCR; TCRdb's copy has only in-frame clones and lacks some. The sample holds 97,000 or so clones; approximately 82% are singletons and the top ten take roughly a tenth. The material sequenced was peripheral blood. The receptor set was obtained from a man between 65 and 85 years old with acute or convalescent COVID-19.

The V gene is TRBV2, the J gene TRBJ1-6; 8 nucleotides align to TRBD1. CDR1 is SNHLY and CDR2 is FYNNEI in the germline V gene. CDR3 size: 15 residues. J gave up 4 bases and V 10 bases, and 9 bases lay outside the gene matches. CDR3 nucleotide sequence: TGTGCCATAGGGGCCCAGGGGGCGTATAATTCACCCCTCCACTTT. Residues: CAIGAQGAYNSPLHF.

This sequence joins TRBV5-1 and TRBJ1-1, with D maybe TRBD1 (5 bases). Trimming pared 6 bases from V and 1 base from J, leaving 13 bases between. This CDR3 is built from 14 residues. Germline V gene sequence: CDR1 SGHRS, CDR2 YFSETQ. This CDR3 reads CASTPGGANTEAFF. The CDR3, as DNA: TGCGCCAGCACCCCAGGCGGGGCGAACACTGAAGCTTTCTTT. The full variable domain, completed using reference TRBV5-1 and TRBJ1-1, is KAGVTQTPRYLIKTRGQQVTLSCSPISGHRSVSWYQQTPGQGLQFLFEYFSETQRNKGNFPGRFSGRQFSNSRSEMNVSTLELGDSALYLCASTPGGANTEAFFGQGTRLTVV.

This clone occurred once. The chain couples TRBV12-3 or TRBV12-4 to TRBJ1-4; TRBD1 agrees at 9 bases. The CDR3 sequence is 13 residues long. The ends lost 8 bases at V and 8 bases at J; junction bases unmatched: 6. The CDR3 bases are TGTGCCAGCGGGGACAGGGTTAAAGAAAAACTGTTTTTT. Encoded protein: CASGDRVKEKLFF.

This clone has only one observation. The chain is built from TRBV5-5 and TRBJ1-2; 10 nucleotides agree with TRBD1. The CDR3 loop spans 16 amino acids. Looked up from germline, CDR1 is SGHKS and CDR2 is YYEKEE (reference sequence). After removal of 0 bases from V and 3 bases from J, the junction contained 5 bases not matched to a gene. CDR3 amino acids: CASSLAGTGDHYGYTF. In nucleotides, the CDR3 is TGTGCCAGCAGCTTGGCCGGGACAGGGGATCACTATGGCTACACCTTC.

The J gene is TRBJ1-1, the V gene TRBV9; tentative D call: TRBD1 (6 bases). The CDR3 totals 14 residues. From germline, CDR1 is SGDLS and CDR2 YYNGEE. V lost 3 bases, J lost 3 bases, and 12 bases lay in between. The DNA of the CDR3 is TGTGCCAGCAGCGGCGATACAGGGCACACTGAAGCTTTCTTT. As protein: CASSGDTGHTEAFF.

This chain's CDR3 is CATLPGRDGNQPQHF. The DNA for the CDR3 is TGTGCCACACTTCCTGGCAGGGATGGTAATCAGCCCCAGCATTTT. The chain has TRBV6-1 and TRBJ1-5, with a possible D match to TRBD1 (5 bases). V was shortened by 10 bases and J by 4 bases, with 20 bases between the two germline ends. The CDR3 runs 15 residues. Germline CDR1 is MNHNS and CDR2 is SASEGT.

In this sample, this clone turned up a few times. V gene TRBV18 combines with J gene TRBJ2-7; TRBD1 matches at 7 bases. The CDR3 covers 14 residues. V shed 1 base and J 3 bases; nucleotides not matched to a gene: 3. Germline values: CDR1 KGHSH, CDR2 LQKENI. CDR3 in amino acids: CASSPRQGRYEQYF. The CDR3 region has the DNA TGTGCCAGCTCACCACGACAGGGACGCTACGAGCAGTACTTC.

The chain has TRBV7-6 and TRBJ1-1; D might be TRBD1 (6 bases). The V and J ends lost 5 bases and 0 bases respectively, with 13 bases between them. The CDR3 extends over 15 amino acids. Germline CDR1 and CDR2: SGHVS and FNYEAQ. CDR3 DNA: TGTGCCAGCAGCCCAGGACAGATTATGAACACTGAAGCTTTCTTT. Translating gives CASSPGQIMNTEAFF.

The gene calls are TRBV10-3 and TRBJ1-2; D is perhaps TRBD1 (6 bases). V was clipped by 10 bases and J by 4 bases, with 10 bases between them. The CDR3 sequence is 11 residues long. Germline assignment: CDR1 ENHRY and CDR2 SYGVKD. CDR3 amino acids: CATGQSYGYTF. The CDR3 DNA follows: TGTGCCACCGGACAGTCCTATGGCTACACCTTC.

This clone was picked up a small number of times. The chain carries TRBV28 and TRBJ1-4; 9 nucleotides line up with TRBD1. V was pared by 8 bases and J by 7 bases, with 17 bases of the junction left unmatched. The length of the CDR3 is 17 residues. From germline, CDR1 is MDHEN and CDR2 SYDVKM. The CDR3 spells CASHSWGVRTGVEKLFF. Written as DNA, the CDR3 is TGTGCCAGCCACAGTTGGGGGGTTAGGACAGGGGTTGAAAAACTGTTTTTT.

The genes are TRBV19 and TRBJ2-6, with 8 bases fitting TRBD1. Trimming cost V 7 bases and J 4 bases; bases outside gene matches: 15. CDR3 length: 18 residues. In germline, CDR1 is LNHDA, CDR2 SQIVND (reference sequence). CDR3 sequence reads: CASTLWGRTGSGANVLTF. The CDR3 nucleotides are TGTGCCAGTACTTTGTGGGGGAGGACAGGGAGCGGGGCCAACGTCCTGACTTTC.

This chain joins TRBV12-3 or TRBV12-4 and TRBJ1-1; TRBD1 aligns across 7 bases. The CDR3 runs 13 residues. The V and J ends lost 5 bases and 1 base, in that order; junction bases with no gene match: 1. CDR3 residues: CASSRTGNTEAFF. The CDR3 DNA follows: TGTGCCAGCAGTCGGACAGGGAACACTGAAGCTTTCTTT.

The V gene is TRBV6-5, the J gene TRBJ2-7, with TRBD2 as a possible D gene (5 bases). Germline lookup yields CDR1 MNHEY and CDR2 SVGAGI. The CDR3 sequence is 13 residues long. Between the trimmed V and J ends, which lost 4 bases and 12 bases, there was a span of 19 bases. The CDR3 here is CASSSGERRFRYF. DNA for the CDR3: TGTGCCAGCAGTTCCGGGGAGCGCAGATTCCGGTACTTC.

The chain is built from TRBV9 and TRBJ2-5, with 11 positions matching TRBD2. With V trimmed by 4 bases and J by 5 bases, 10 bases remained unmatched. The CDR3 is 16 residues long. The germline gives CDR1 SGDLS, CDR2 YYNGEE. CDR3 loop: CASSKGTSGVRETQYF. CDR3 bases: TGTGCCAGCAGCAAGGGGACTAGCGGAGTACGGGAGACCCAGTACTTC.

This clone was found once. The chain combines TRBV18 with TRBJ2-1, with 8 positions matching TRBD2. CDR1 is KGHSH, CDR2 LQKENI, per germline. The V gene end was trimmed by 3 bases and the J gene end by 8 bases; junction bases not matched to a gene: 9. This CDR3 spans 15 amino acids. The CDR3 DNA reads TGTGCCAGCTCACCGCTAGCGGGCCGCGGGGATGAGCAGTTCTTC. This gives the protein CASSPLAGRGDEQFF. Full variable domain (remainder filled in from reference TRBV18 and TRBJ2-1): NAGVMQNPRHLVRRRGQEARLRCSPMKGHSHVYWYRQLPEEGLKFMVYLQKENIIDESGMPKERFSAEFPKEGPSILRIQQVVRGDSAAYFCASSPLAGRGDEQFFGPGTRLTVL.

The chain has TRBV5-1 and TRBJ2-7; D perhaps matches TRBD2 (5 bases). The germline V and J ends were trimmed by 1 base and 5 bases, with 13 bases remaining between them. The CDR3 has 14 amino acids. Germline assignment: CDR1 SGHRS and CDR2 YFSETQ. This CDR3 is CASSLSSPRDEQYF. CDR3 nucleotide sequence: TGCGCCAGCAGCTTGTCGTCACCGCGGGACGAGCAGTACTTC. The variable domain in full, with the rest retrieved from reference TRBV5-1 and TRBJ2-7, is KAGVTQTPRYLIKTRGQQVTLSCSPISGHRSVSWYQQTPGQGLQFLFEYFSETQRNKGNFPGRFSGRQFSNSRSEMNVSTLELGDSALYLCASSLSSPRDEQYFGPGTRLTVT.

The chain employs TRBV18 and TRBJ1-2; D might be TRBD1 (5 bases). Germline V CDR1 and CDR2: KGHSH, LQKENI. The CDR3 totals 16 residues. Trimming cost V 2 bases and J 2 bases, with 15 bases left between them. The CDR3 region is CASSPGRRRVNYGYTF. The CDR3, as DNA: TGTGCCAGCTCACCAGGGCGTCGCAGGGTAAACTATGGCTACACCTTC.

This chain uses TRBV27 with TRBJ2-1; D is undetermined. The germline V gene encodes CDR1 MNHEY and CDR2 SMNVEV (reference sequence). This CDR3 has 13 amino acids. Trimming took 1 base from V and 4 from J, leaving 5 bases between them. The CDR3 DNA reads as TGTGCCAGCAGTTTATACTCTTACAATGAGCAGTTCTTC. Protein: CASSLYSYNEQFF.